This passage covers 19 T cell receptor beta chains from one sample sequenced in a study of blood T cell repertoires in COVID-19. The repertoire was sequenced with immunoSEQ multiplex PCR; TCRdb's copy has only in-frame clones and lacks some. Altogether roughly 220,000 clones are present, roughly 89% being singletons, with the ten largest covering 3% to 4.5%. The sample was PBMCs or T cells enriched from blood (not recorded which). Receptors originate from a woman between 35 and 50 years old with acute COVID-19.

V and J are TRBV5-6 and TRBJ1-2, with 9 nucleotides matching TRBD1. Looked up from germline, CDR1 is SGHDT and CDR2 is YYEEEE. The length of the CDR3 is 16 residues. Germline trimming cut 7 bases from V and 2 bases from J; bases unmatched to any gene: 12. DNA of the CDR3: TGTGCCAGCCAAACGGCGGGACAGGGTAGGAACTATGGCTACACCTTC. Translation gives CASQTAGQGRNYGYTF.

V is TRBV11-2 and J is TRBJ1-4, with TRBD1 identical over 8 bases. From germline, CDR1 is SGHAT and CDR2 FQNNGV. The junction had 9 bases not matched to a gene; V was cut back by 5 bases and J by 16 bases. CDR3 length: 12 residues. CDR3 nucleotides: TGTGCCAGCAGCCCGGGGACAGGAAATAAGTTTTTT. Amino acid sequence: CASSPGTGNKFF.

The chain employs TRBV5-1 and TRBJ1-6; 12 bases fit TRBD1. V trimming: 3 bases; J trimming: 10 bases; junction bases outside the gene matches: 5. The length of the CDR3 is 15 residues. Per the germline V gene, CDR1 is SGHRS and CDR2 is YFSETQ. The CDR3 loop reads CASSWGQGANSPLHF. The CDR3 nucleotides read TGCGCCAGCAGCTGGGGACAGGGGGCGAACTCACCCCTCCACTTT.

The gene calls are TRBV7-9 and TRBJ1-4; weak D call: TRBD1 (6 bases). With 5 bases removed from V and 1 base from J, the gap between germline ends came to 11 bases. The CDR3 has 15 amino acids. Per the germline V gene, CDR1 is SEHNR and CDR2 is FQNEAQ (reference sequence). The DNA for the CDR3 is TGTGCCAGCAGCCCGCTGACAGGAACTAATGAAAAACTGTTTTTT. This translates into CASSPLTGTNEKLFF. Full variable domain (missing parts from reference TRBV7-9 and TRBJ1-4): DTGVSQNPRHKITKRGQNVTFRCDPISEHNRLYWYRQTLGQGPEFLTYFQNEAQLEKSRLLSDRFSAERPKGSFSTLEIQRTEQGDSAMYLCASSPLTGTNEKLFFGSGTQLSVL.

Concerning this clone: At one boundary the junction diverges from the germline segment, which might be a read error. The rearrangement links TRBV29-1 to TRBJ2-1, with D maybe TRBD1 (6 bases). This CDR3 spans 15 amino acids. Germline CDR1 is SQVTM and CDR2 is ANQGSEA. This CDR3 reads CSVEGDTRNYNEQFF. CDR3 DNA: TGCAGCGTCGAAGGGGACACCCGCAACTACAATGAGCAGTTCTTC.

The genes are TRBV24-1 and TRBJ1-1; D gene ambiguous. V was cut by 3 bases and J by 6 bases, with 7 bases left in between. CDR1 KGHDR and CDR2 SFDVKD come from the germline V gene. The CDR3 contains 12 residues. CDR3 protein: CATSDGVSEAFF. The CDR3 DNA reads TGTGCCACCAGTGATGGAGTCTCTGAAGCTTTCTTT.

The rearrangement links TRBV9 to TRBJ2-7; maybe TRBD2 (6 bases). CDR3 length equals 14 residues. The germline V gene has CDR1 SGDLS and CDR2 YYNGEE. V was clipped by 0 bases and J by 5 bases, with 12 bases between them. In DNA, the CDR3 is TGTGCCAGCAGCGTAGCGGAGGGCTGGGACGAGCAGTACTTC. Translating it yields CASSVAEGWDEQYF.

The chain has TRBV27 and TRBJ2-1; D remains ambiguous. Germline V CDR1 and CDR2: MNHEY, SMNVEV (reference sequence). This CDR3 is built from 15 residues. V lost 6 bases and J lost 0, with 12 bases in between. CDR3 amino acids: CASSLFASSYNEQFF. The CDR3 DNA reads TGTGCCAGCAGCCTTTTCGCGAGCTCCTACAATGAGCAGTTCTTC.

The V call is TRBV7-9, the J call TRBJ2-6; tentative D call: TRBD1 (6 bases). Germline assignment: CDR1 SEHNR and CDR2 FQNEAQ (reference sequence). This CDR3 contains 13 residues. The ends were cut back, 10 bases at V and 4 bases at J, with 11 bases in the middle. The chain's CDR3 is CATTTGGANVLTF. The CDR3 nucleotides read TGTGCCACCACGACAGGAGGGGCCAACGTCCTGACTTTC.

The chain combines TRBV27 with TRBJ1-2; TRBD1 matches at 8 bases. V shed 6 bases and J 7 bases; nucleotides not matched to a gene: 13. This CDR3 contains 15 residues. The germline gives CDR1 MNHEY, CDR2 SMNVEV (reference sequence). The CDR3 sequence is CASSYGDRGLSGYTF. The CDR3 DNA is TGTGCCAGCAGCTATGGAGACAGGGGTCTCTCTGGCTACACCTTC.

The J gene is TRBJ1-1, the V gene TRBV4-3, with TRBD1 as a possible D gene (5 bases). Germline CDR1 LGHNA, CDR2 YSLEER. The ends were cut back, 3 bases at V and 1 base at J, with 12 bases in the middle. The CDR3 runs 15 residues. CDR3 nucleotides: TGCGCCAGCAGCCAGAGGCATACAGGGAACACTGAAGCTTTCTTT. It codes for CASSQRHTGNTEAFF.

The V and J genes are TRBV30 and TRBJ1-1; D is unresolved. CDR1 is GTSNPN, CDR2 SVGIG, per germline (reference sequence). This CDR3 region has 15 residues. The V gene lost 0 bases and the J gene lost 6 bases, with 17 bases spanning the gap. CDR3 sequence: CAWSVLSGSHPEAFF. The CDR3 DNA sequence: TGTGCCTGGAGTGTATTATCGGGATCACATCCTGAAGCTTTCTTT. Full variable domain (rest looked up from reference TRBV30 and TRBJ1-1): SQTIHQWPATLVQPVGSPLSLECTVEGTSNPNLYWYRQAAGRGLQLLFYSVGIGQISSEVPQNLSASRPQDRQFILSSKKLLLSDSGFYLCAWSVLSGSHPEAFFGQGTRLTVV.

The chain carries TRBV9 and TRBJ2-3, with TRBD1 matching 8 bases. The CDR3 has 16 amino acids. CDR1 and CDR2 (germline): SGDLS, YYNGEE. J was trimmed by 0 bases and V by 0 bases; bases with no gene match: 3. Here the CDR3 DNA reads TGTGCCAGCAGCGTAGACGGACAGGGAAGCACAGATACGCAGTATTTT. This codes for CASSVDGQGSTDTQYF.

This CDR3 is CASSPPVEAFF. The CDR3 coding sequence is TGTGCCAGCAGCCCCCCGGTAGAAGCTTTCTTT. This rearrangement joins TRBV7-3 to TRBJ1-1; D is unclear. Trimming took off 5 bases at V and 8 bases at J, with 9 bases between the two ends. CDR3 length: 11 amino acids. Germline V gives CDR1 SGHTA, CDR2 FQGTGA.

The V gene is TRBV2, the J gene TRBJ1-6; TRBD1 agrees at 9 bases. Trimming cost V 7 bases and J 9 bases; bases outside gene matches: 7. The CDR3 runs to 14 residues. The germline CDR1 and CDR2 sequences are SNHLY and FYNNEI. The CDR3 region has the DNA TGTGCCAGCAAAATAACAGGGGGCGCTTCACCCCTCCACTTT. Its translation is CASKITGGASPLHF.

This sequence joins TRBV12-3 or TRBV12-4 and TRBJ1-6; no definite D call. V shed 3 bases and J shed 10 bases, with 10 bases lying between them. CDR3 length equals 13 residues. The CDR3 DNA reads as TGTGCCAGCAGTTTTAGTGCGGAATCACCCCTCCACTTT. This codes for CASSFSAESPLHF.

The chain is built from TRBV7-2 and TRBJ2-3; D remains ambiguous. V gave up 5 bases and J gave up 2 bases, with 11 bases separating them. This CDR3 has 14 residues. Germline CDR1 SGHTA, CDR2 FQGNSA. In DNA form, the CDR3 reads TGTGCCAGCAGCCTGACACCCGCCACAGATACGCAGTATTTT. The encoded protein is CASSLTPATDTQYF. Variable domain in full (rest from reference TRBV7-2 and TRBJ2-3): GAGVSQSPSNKVTEKGKDVELRCDPISGHTALYWYRQSLGQGLEFLIYFQGNSAPDKSGLPSDRFSAERTGGSVSTLTIQRTQQEDSAVYLCASSLTPATDTQYFGPGTRLTVL.

This chain joins TRBV5-5 and TRBJ2-3, with 9 bases aligning to TRBD1. V shed 4 bases and J 4 bases; nucleotides not matched to a gene: 7. Germline V gene sequence: CDR1 SGHKS, CDR2 YYEKEE (reference sequence). The CDR3 covers 15 residues. The CDR3 spells CASSRTGEWADTQYF. The CDR3 DNA reads TGTGCCAGCAGCCGGACAGGGGAGTGGGCAGATACGCAGTATTTT. The variable domain in full, with the rest retrieved from reference TRBV5-5 and TRBJ2-3, is DAGVTQSPTHLIKTRGQQVTLRCSPISGHKSVSWYQQVLGQGPQFIFQYYEKEERGRGNFPDRFSARQFPNYSSELNVNALLLGDSALYLCASSRTGEWADTQYFGPGTRLTVL.

This rearrangement joins TRBV7-9 to TRBJ2-5; D is unresolved. CDR1 and CDR2 (germline): SEHNR, FQNEAQ (reference sequence). V was trimmed by 5 bases and J by 5 bases, leaving 9 bases between them. The CDR3 loop spans 12 amino acids. CDR3 amino acids: CASSPRRETQYF. The DNA of the CDR3 is TGTGCCAGCAGCCCGAGGCGCGAGACCCAGTACTTC.